Each of the 3 T cell receptor beta chains below was sequenced from the same sample in a study of blood T cell repertoires in COVID-19. Profiled with immunoSEQ multiplex PCR; TCRdb holds only in-frame clones, not every one. In the table there are 270,000 or so clones, approximately 80% of which are singletons. The specimen sequenced was peripheral blood. The receptors shown here come from a woman aged 55-75 years with active or convalescent COVID-19.

As to this clone: The same CDR3 also results from other DNA sequences found in this sample. This chain connects TRBV5-4 to TRBJ2-5; 12 bases are a match to TRBD2. Trimming at V came to 4 bases and at J to 5 bases, leaving 3 bases not matched to a gene. The CDR3 contains 14 residues. Germline-derived CDR1 and CDR2 are SGHNT and YYREEE (reference sequence). CDR3 loop: CASSPGLAGETQYF. The CDR3 DNA follows: TGTGCCAGCAGCCCCGGACTAGCGGGGGAGACCCAGTACTTC.

The chain couples TRBV4-2 to TRBJ1-6; 7 nucleotides align to TRBD1. The V and J ends lost 4 bases and 8 bases, in that order; junction bases with no gene match: 14. The CDR3 is 17 amino acids. Germline CDR1 is LGHNA and CDR2 is YNFKEQ. Here the CDR3 DNA reads TGTGCCAGCAGCCTAGTCCAAGGGGGCTCTATGGATTCACCCCTCCACTTT. Translated, it gives CASSLVQGGSMDSPLHF.

This chain connects TRBV6-4 to TRBJ1-3; no clear D. V was pared by 7 bases and J by 0 bases, with 19 bases between. This CDR3 has 17 amino acids. Germline-derived CDR1 and CDR2 are MRHNA and SNTAGT. This chain's CDR3 is CASIRGSSLFSGNTIYF. CDR3 bases: TGTGCCAGCATACGGGGATCTTCCCTTTTCTCTGGAAACACCATATATTTT.